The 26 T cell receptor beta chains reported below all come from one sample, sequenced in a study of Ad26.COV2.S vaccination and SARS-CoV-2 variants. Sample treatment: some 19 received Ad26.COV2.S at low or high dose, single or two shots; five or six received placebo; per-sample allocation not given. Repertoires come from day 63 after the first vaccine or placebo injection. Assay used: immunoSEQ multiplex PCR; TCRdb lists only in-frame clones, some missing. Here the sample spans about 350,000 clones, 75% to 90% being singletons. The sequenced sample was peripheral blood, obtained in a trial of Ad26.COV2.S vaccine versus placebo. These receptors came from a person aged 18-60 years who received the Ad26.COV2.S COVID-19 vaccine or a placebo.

In DNA, the CDR3 is TGTGCCAGCAAGGCGGGGGTATCGAGCAATCAGCCCCAGCATTTT. Protein: CASKAGVSSNQPQHF. The chain uses TRBV6-5 and TRBJ1-5; possibly TRBD1 for D (5 bases). Per germline, CDR1 MNHEY and CDR2 SVGAGI. The ends were cut back, 7 bases at V and 1 base at J, with 14 bases in the middle. The CDR3 totals 15 residues.

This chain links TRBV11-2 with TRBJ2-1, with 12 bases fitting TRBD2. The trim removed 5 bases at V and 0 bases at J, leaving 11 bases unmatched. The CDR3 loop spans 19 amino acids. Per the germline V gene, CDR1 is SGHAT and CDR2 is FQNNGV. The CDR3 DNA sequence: TGTGCCAGCAGCCTAACGGGACTAGCGGGCCAGAGCTCCTACAATGAGCAGTTCTTC. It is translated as CASSLTGLAGQSSYNEQFF.

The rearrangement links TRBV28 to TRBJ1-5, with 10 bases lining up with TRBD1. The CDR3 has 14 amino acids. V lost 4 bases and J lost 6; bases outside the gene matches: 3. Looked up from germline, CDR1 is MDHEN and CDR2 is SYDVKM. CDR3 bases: TGTGCCAGCAGTTCAGGACAGGGGGGTCAGCCCCAGCATTTT. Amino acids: CASSSGQGGQPQHF.

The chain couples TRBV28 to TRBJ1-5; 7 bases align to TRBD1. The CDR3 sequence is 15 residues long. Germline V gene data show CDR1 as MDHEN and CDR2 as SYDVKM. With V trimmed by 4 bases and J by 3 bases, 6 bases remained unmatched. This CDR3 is CASSSGGQFNQPQHF. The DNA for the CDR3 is TGTGCCAGCAGTTCCGGGGGACAGTTCAATCAGCCCCAGCATTTT.

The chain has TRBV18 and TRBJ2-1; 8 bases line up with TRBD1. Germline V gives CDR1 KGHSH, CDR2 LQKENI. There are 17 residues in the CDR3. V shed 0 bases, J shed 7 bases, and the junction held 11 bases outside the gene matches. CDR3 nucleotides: TGTGCCAGCTCACCACCTAACCCCGGACAGGGAGGAAATGAGCAGTTCTTC. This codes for CASSPPNPGQGGNEQFF.

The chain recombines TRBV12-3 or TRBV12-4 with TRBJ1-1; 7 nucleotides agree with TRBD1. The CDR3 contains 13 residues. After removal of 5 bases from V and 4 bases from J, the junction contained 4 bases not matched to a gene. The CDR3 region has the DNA TGTGCCAGCAGTCCCCGACAGGGCACTGAAGCTTTCTTT. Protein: CASSPRQGTEAFF.

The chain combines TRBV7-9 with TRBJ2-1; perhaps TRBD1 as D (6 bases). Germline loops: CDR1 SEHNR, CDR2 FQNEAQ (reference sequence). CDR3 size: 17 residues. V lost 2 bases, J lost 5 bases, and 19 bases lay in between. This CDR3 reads CASSLPFHGDIDNEQFF. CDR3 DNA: TGTGCCAGCAGCTTACCGTTCCACGGGGACATAGACAATGAGCAGTTCTTC.

CDR3 sequence (DNA): TGTGCCAGCAGCTTAGAGACACCTACGCAGTATTTT. It specifies CASSLETPTQYF. The chain employs TRBV7-2 and TRBJ2-3, with D hard to call. The CDR3 covers 12 residues. Trimming stripped 1 base from V and 8 bases from J, with 7 bases between. Germline CDR1 SGHTA, CDR2 FQGNSA.

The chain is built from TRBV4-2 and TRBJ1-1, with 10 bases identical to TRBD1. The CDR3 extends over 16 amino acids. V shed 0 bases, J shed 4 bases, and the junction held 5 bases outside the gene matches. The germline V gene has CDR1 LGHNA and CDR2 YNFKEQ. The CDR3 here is CASSQDPRQGATEAFF. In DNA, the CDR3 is TGTGCCAGCAGCCAAGATCCAAGACAGGGGGCCACTGAAGCTTTCTTT.

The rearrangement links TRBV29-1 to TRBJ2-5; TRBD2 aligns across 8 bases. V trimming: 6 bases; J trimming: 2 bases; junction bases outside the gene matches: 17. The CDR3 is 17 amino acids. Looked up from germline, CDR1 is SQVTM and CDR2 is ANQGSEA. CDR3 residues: CSVVLGGISGVQETQYF. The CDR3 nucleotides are TGCAGCGTCGTCTTGGGAGGGATTAGCGGGGTGCAAGAGACCCAGTACTTC.

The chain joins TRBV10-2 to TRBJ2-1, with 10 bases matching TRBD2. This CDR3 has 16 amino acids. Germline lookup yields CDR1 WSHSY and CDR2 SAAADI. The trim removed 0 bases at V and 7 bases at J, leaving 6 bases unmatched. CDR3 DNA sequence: TGCGCCAGCAGTGAGTCGATGCTAGCGGGGGCTAATGAGCAGTTCTTC. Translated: CASSESMLAGANEQFF.

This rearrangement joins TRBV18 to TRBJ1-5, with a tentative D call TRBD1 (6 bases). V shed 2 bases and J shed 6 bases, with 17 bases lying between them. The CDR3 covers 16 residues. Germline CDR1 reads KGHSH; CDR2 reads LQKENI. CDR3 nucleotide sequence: TGTGCCAGCTCACCAAACCACCCGGGGGGCAGTCAGCCCCAGCATTTT. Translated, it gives CASSPNHPGGSQPQHF.

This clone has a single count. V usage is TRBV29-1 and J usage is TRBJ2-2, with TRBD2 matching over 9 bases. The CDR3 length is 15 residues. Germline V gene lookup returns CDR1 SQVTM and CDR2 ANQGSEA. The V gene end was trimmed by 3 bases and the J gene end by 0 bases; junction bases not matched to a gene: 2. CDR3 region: CSVDGGRANTGELFF. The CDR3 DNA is TGCAGCGTTGATGGCGGGAGGGCGAACACCGGGGAGCTGTTTTTT.

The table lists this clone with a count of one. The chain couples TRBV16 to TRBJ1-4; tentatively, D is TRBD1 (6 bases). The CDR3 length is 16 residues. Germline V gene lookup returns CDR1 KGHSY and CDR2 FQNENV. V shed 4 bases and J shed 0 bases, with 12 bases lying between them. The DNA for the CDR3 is TGTGCCAGCAGCCGGGACAAGATTACAACTAATGAAAAACTGTTTTTT. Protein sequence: CASSRDKITTNEKLFF.

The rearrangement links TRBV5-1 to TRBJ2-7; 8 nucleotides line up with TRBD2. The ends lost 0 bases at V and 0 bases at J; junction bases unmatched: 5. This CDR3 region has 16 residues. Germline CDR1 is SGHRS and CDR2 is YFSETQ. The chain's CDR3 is CASSLDTGGVSYEQYF. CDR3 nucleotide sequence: TGCGCCAGCAGCTTGGATACGGGAGGGGTCTCCTACGAGCAGTACTTC. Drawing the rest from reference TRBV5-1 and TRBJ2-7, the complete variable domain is KAGVTQTPRYLIKTRGQQVTLSCSPISGHRSVSWYQQTPGQGLQFLFEYFSETQRNKGNFPGRFSGRQFSNSRSEMNVSTLELGDSALYLCASSLDTGGVSYEQYFGPGTRLTVT.

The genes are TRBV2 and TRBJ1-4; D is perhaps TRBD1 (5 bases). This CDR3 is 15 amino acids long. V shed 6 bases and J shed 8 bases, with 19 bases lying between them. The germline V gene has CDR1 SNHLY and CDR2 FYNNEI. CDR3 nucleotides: TGTGCCAGCAGGGGGGGACCAACTACCGGGGAAAAACTGTTTTTT. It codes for CASRGGPTTGEKLFF.

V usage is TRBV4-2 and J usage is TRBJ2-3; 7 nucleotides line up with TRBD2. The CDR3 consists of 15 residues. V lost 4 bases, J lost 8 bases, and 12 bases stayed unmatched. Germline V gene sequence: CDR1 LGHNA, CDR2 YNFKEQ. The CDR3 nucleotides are TGTGCCAGCAGCCCGGGGGGAGGCGGGGGAGCTACGCAGTATTTT. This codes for CASSPGGGGGATQYF.

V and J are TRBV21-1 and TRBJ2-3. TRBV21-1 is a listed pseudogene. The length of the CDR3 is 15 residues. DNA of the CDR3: TGTGCCAGCACCGCGGGACACTTGGGCACAGATACGCAGTATTTT. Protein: CASTAGHLGTDTQYF.

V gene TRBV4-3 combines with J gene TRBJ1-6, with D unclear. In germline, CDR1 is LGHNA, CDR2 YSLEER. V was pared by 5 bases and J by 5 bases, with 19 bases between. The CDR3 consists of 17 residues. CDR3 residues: CASSFHLRPEDNSPLHF. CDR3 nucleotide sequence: TGCGCCAGCAGCTTTCATCTCCGTCCGGAGGATAATTCACCCCTCCACTTT.

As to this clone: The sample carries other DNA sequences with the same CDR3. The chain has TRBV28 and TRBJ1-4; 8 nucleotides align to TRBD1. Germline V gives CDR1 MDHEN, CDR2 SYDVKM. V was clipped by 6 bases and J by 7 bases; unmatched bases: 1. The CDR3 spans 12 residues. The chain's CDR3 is CASRQGGEKLFF. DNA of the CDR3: TGTGCCAGCAGACAGGGGGGTGAAAAACTGTTTTTT.

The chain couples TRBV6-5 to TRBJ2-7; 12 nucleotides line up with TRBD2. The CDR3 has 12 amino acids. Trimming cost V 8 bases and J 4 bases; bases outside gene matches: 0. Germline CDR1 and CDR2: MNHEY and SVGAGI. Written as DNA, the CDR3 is TGTGCCAGCGGACTAGCGGGATACGAGCAGTACTTC. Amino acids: CASGLAGYEQYF.

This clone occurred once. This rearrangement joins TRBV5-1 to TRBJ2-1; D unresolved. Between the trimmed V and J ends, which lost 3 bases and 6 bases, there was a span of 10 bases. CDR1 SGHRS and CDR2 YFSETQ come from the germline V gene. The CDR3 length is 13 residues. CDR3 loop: CASSSAPSNEQFF. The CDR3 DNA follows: TGCGCCAGCAGCTCCGCTCCGAGCAATGAGCAGTTCTTC.

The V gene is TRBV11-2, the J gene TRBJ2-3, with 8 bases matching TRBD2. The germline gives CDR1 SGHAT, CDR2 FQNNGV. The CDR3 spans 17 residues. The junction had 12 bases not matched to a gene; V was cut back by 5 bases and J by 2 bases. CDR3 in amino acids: CASSAVVTSGPTDTQYF. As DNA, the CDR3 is TGTGCCAGCAGCGCCGTCGTCACTAGCGGCCCCACAGATACGCAGTATTTT.

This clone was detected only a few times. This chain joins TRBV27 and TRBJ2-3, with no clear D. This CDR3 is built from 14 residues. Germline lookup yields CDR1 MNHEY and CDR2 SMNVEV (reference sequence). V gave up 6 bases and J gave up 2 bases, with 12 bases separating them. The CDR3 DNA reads TGTGCCAGCAGAACCCAGTATTTCACAGATACGCAGTATTTT. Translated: CASRTQYFTDTQYF.

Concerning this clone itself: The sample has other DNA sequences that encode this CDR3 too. CDR3 amino acids: CASSPGQGYEQYF. The DNA for the CDR3 is TGTGCCAGCAGTCCCGGACAGGGCTACGAGCAGTACTTC. The genes are TRBV28 and TRBJ2-7; 8 nucleotides line up with TRBD1. Germline V gives CDR1 MDHEN, CDR2 SYDVKM. CDR3 length: 13 amino acids. V gave up 5 bases and J gave up 3 bases; unmatched junction bases: 3.

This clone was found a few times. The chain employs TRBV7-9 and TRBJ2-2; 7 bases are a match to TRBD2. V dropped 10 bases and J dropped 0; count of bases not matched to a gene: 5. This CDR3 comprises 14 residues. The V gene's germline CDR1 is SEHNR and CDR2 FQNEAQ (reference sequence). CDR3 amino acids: CATRRGTNTGELFF. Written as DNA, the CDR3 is TGTGCCACTCGGCGGGGGACGAACACCGGGGAGCTGTTTTTT.